This T cell receptor (beta chain) emerged from a study of PD-L1 blockade in urothelial cancer (TCRdb year 2017). Notes on the research overall: Every patient began therapy at some point between 2013 and 2015 and was given atezolizumab 1,200 mg intravenously every 3 weeks. In the same patients who had TCR sequencing, pretreatment tumors also underwent whole exome sequencing and RNA sequencing. Pretreatment blood TCR-seq was available for around 29 patients, at least one posttreatment blood collection was obtained for approximately 25 patients, and tumor TCR-seq was available for approximately 25 patients. Pretreatment tumor samples and matched peripheral blood, collected serially before and after atezolizumab treatment, underwent TCR sequencing. The study, an exploratory multi-omic analysis, examined somatic, immune and clinical correlates of response to PD-L1 blockade with atezolizumab in urothelial cancer. Roughly ten patients achieved durable clinical benefit and some 21 did not. Blood samples were analyzed at 3 weeks after treatment start (second dose) and at 6 weeks after treatment start. Durable clinical benefit was defined as progression-free survival longer than 6 months, and TCR features were also tested against progression-free and overall survival. An ECOG performance status of 0 or 1 was recorded for the patients, and 0 to 3 prior chemotherapy regimens had been received by the patients. Blood samples gave median yields of about 150,000 T cells and 82,636 unique TCRs, along with a median clonality of 0.080. About 85% of the roughly 29 patients were males with bladder-origin urothelial cancer, and about 60% of the roughly 30 reported a prior smoking history. What the research found in general, with its limitations: Because the sample size was small (n ≈ 29) and many exploratory analyses were performed, the results are intended to be hypothesis-generating. Among patients with durable benefit, tumor-associated TCR clones showed greater expansion in peripheral blood 3 weeks after treatment started (n of about 21, p = 0.022). A pretreatment peripheral blood TCR clonality below the median was linked to improved progression-free and overall survival.

Each PCR received spiked-in synthetic TCR analog templates so that absolute template abundance could be estimated from read counts. The immunoSEQ assay used bias-controlled V and J gene primers to amplify TCRbeta CDR3 regions from genomic DNA. Sequencing of rearranged TCRbeta segments was performed at approximately 20X coverage. The paper's data handling went like this. Clustering was used to correct sequencing errors, and CDR3s were annotated against IMGT so that V, D and J genes could be assigned. Downstream analyses used only productive TCRbeta rearrangements, leaving out any out-of-frame or stop-codon sequences. Clonality was calculated as one minus the Shannon entropy normalized by the log of the number of unique productive sequences. Fisher's exact test with Benjamini-Hochberg correction, at a threshold of adjusted p below 0.01, was used to find clones that differed between time points or between blood and tumor. TCRdb limited this immuneACCESS table to in-frame rearrangements with V and J called. A share of clones is missing; checked studies link under half to unresolved V genes, and the rest is unexplained. Clonal size and the V and J genes are those of that table, whereas D and trimming came from the DNA. The sample has 100,000 to 150,000 clones on record, 86% of them singletons. Roughly 2.3% of the sample rests with the top ten.

Note on this clone: The antigen it recognizes is unknown. Base qualities are missing; no much larger clone stands one base away.

The meaning of the sample's time point label: peripheral blood 6 weeks after treatment start. A cohort of 25 to 30 patients with locally advanced or metastatic urothelial carcinoma, treated at Memorial Sloan Kettering on a trial protocol, was included. Peripheral blood mononuclear cells were collected from each patient pretreatment and during treatment, giving between 1 and 8 total time points per patient. The Qiagen DNeasy Blood extraction kit was used to purify genomic DNA from total PBMCs and tumor samples. PBMCs were collected pretreatment and during treatment and were isolated and stored as previously described. V is pruned by 8 bases and J by 0 bases, leaving 9 bases of the junction without a gene match. From a lookup of the germline V gene, CDR1 and CDR2 are ENHRY and SYGVKD. Taken from cysteine to phenylalanine, the CDR3 has 18 residues. The CDR3 DNA has 54 bases and is translated from base 1.

This clonotype was obtained from a man between 50 and 59 years old with urothelial cancer. The sample consisted of PBMCs, taken around atezolizumab (anti-PD-L1) treatment. The chain links TRBV10-3 with TRBJ2-1; TRBD2 lines up with 14 middle nucleotides. The base sequence is TGTGCCATCGGCGGGGCCGGGACTAGCGGGAGCTCCTACAATGAGCAGTTCTTC. Its translation reads: CAIGGAGTSGSSYNEQFF.